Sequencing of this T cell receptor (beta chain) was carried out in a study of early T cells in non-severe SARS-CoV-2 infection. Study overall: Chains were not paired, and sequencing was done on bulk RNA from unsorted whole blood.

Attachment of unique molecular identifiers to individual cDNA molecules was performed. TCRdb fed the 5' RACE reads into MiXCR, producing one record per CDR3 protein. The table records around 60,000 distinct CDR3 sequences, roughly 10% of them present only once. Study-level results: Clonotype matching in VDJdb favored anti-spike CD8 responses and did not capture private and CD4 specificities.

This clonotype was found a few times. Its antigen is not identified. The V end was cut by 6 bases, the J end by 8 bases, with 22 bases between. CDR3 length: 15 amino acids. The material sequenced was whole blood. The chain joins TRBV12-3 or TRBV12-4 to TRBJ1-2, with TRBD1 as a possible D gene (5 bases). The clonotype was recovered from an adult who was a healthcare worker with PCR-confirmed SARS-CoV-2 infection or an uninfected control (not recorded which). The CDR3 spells CASSRNPQVGLGYTF. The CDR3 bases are TGTGCCAGCAGCCGGAACCCACAGGTTGGGTTGGGCTACACCTTC.